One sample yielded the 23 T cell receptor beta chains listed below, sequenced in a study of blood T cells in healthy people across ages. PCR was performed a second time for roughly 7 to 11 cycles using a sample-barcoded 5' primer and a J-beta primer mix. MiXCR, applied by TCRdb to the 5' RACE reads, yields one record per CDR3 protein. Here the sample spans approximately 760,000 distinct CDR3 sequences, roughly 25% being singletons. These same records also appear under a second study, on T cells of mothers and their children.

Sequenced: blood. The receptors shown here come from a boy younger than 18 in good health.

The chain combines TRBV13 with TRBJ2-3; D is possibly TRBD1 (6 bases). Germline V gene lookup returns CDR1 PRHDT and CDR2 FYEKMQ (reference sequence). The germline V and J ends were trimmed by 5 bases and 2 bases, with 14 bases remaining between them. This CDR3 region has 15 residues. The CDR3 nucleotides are TGTGCCAGCAGCCCCCGGGACACGGACACAGATACGCAGTATTTT. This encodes CASSPRDTDTDTQYF.

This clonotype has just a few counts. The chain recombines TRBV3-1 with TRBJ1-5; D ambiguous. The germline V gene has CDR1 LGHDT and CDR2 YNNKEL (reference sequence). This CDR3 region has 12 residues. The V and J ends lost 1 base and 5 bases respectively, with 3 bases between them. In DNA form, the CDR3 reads TGTGCCAGCAGCCAAGCTGATCAGCCCCAGCATTTT. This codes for CASSQADQPQHF.

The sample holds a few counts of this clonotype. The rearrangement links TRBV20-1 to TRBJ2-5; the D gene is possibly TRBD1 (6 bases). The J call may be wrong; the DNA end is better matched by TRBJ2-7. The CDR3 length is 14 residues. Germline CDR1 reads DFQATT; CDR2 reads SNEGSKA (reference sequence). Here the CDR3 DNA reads TGCAGTGCTAGAGATCCACAGGGTAACCACGAGCAGTACTTC. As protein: CSARDPQGNHEQYF.

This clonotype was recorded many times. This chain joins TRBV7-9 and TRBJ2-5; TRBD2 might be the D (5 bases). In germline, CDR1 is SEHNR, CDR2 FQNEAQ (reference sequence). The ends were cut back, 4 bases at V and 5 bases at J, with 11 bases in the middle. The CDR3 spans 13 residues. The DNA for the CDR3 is TGTGCCAGCAGCTCTACTCCGGGGGAGACCCAGTACTTC. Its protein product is CASSSTPGETQYF.

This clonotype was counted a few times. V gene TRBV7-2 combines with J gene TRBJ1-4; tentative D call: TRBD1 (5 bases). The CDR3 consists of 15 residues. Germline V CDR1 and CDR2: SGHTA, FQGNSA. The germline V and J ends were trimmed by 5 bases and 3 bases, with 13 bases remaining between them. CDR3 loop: CASSQNGHANEKLFF. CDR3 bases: TGTGCCAGCAGCCAGAACGGACACGCTAATGAAAAACTGTTTTTT.

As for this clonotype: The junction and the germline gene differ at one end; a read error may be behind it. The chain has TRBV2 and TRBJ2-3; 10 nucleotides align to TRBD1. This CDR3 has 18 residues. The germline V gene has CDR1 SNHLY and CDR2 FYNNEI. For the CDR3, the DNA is TGTGCCAACCCAATACACTACCGGGACAGGGGACTAACAGATGCGCAGTATTTT. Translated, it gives CANPIHYRDRGLTDAQYF.

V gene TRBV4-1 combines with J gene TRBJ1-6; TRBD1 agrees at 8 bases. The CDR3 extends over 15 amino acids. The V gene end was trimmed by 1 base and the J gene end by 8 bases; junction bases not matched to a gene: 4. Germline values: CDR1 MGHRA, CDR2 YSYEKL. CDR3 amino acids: CASSQGDRTYSPLHF. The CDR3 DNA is TGCGCCAGCAGCCAAGGGGACAGGACCTATTCACCCCTCCACTTT.

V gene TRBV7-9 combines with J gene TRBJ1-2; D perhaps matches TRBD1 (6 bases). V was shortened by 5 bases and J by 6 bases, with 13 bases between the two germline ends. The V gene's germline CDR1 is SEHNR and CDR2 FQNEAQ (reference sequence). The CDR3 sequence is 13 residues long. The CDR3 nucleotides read TGTGCCAGCAGCAGGGCAGGGGAGGATGGCTACACCTTC. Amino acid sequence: CASSRAGEDGYTF. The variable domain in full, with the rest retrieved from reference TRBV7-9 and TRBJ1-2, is DTGVSQNPRHKITKRGQNVTFRCDPISEHNRLYWYRQTLGQGPEFLTYFQNEAQLEKSRLLSDRFSAERPKGSFSTLEIQRTEQGDSAMYLCASSRAGEDGYTFGSGTRLTVV.

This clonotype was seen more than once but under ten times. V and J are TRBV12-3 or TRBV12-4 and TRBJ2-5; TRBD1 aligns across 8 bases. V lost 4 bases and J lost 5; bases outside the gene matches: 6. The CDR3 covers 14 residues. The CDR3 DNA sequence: TGTGCCAGCAGTTCATACAGGGGGTGGGAGACCCAGTACTTC. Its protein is CASSSYRGWETQYF.

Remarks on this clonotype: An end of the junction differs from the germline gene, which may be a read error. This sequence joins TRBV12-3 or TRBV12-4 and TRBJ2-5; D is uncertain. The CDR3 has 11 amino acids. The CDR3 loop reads CASSLGEAQYF. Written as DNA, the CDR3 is TGTGCCAGCTCCCTTGGAGAGGCCCAGTACTTC.

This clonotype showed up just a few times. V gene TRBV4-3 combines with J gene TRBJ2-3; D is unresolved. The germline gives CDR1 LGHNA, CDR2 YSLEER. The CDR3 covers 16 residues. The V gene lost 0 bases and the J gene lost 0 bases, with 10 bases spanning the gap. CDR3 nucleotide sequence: TGCGCCAGCAGCCAAGAGCGCCCCCCCAGCACAGATACGCAGTATTTT. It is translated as CASSQERPPSTDTQYF.

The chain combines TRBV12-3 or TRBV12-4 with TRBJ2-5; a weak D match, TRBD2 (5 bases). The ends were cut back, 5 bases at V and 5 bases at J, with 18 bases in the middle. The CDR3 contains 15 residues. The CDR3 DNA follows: TGTGCCAGCAGTCCCGCACAACTAGAGAGGGAGACCCAGTACTTC. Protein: CASSPAQLERETQYF.

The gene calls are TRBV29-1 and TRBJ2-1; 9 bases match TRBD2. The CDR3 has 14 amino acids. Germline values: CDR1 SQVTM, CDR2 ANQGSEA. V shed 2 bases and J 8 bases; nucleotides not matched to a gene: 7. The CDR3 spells CSVEKREARDEQFF. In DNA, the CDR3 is TGCAGCGTTGAAAAGCGGGAGGCCAGGGATGAGCAGTTCTTC.

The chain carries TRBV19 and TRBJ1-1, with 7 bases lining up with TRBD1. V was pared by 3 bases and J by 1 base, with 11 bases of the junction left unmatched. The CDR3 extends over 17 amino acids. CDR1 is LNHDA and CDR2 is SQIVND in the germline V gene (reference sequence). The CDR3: CASSMGDSLGWNTEAFF. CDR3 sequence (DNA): TGTGCCAGTAGTATGGGGGACAGCCTGGGTTGGAACACTGAAGCTTTCTTT.

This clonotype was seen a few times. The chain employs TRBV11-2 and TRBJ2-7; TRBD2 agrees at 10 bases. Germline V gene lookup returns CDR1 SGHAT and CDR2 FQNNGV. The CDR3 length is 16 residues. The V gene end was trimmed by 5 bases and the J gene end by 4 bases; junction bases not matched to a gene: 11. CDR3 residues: CASSHPGVAGGYEQYF. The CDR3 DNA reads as TGTGCCAGCAGCCACCCGGGGGTAGCGGGAGGATACGAGCAGTACTTC. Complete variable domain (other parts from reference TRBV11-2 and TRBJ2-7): EAGVAQSPRYKIIEKRQSVAFWCNPISGHATLYWYQQILGQGPKLLIQFQNNGVVDDSQLPKDRFSAERLKGVDSTLKIQPAKLEDSAVYLCASSHPGVAGGYEQYFGPGTRLTVT.

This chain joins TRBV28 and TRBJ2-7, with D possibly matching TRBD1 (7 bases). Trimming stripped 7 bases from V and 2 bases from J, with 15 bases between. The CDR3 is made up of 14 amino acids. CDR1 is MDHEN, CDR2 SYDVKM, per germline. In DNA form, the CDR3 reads TGTGCCAGCAACCCAGGGGGGTTGGCCTACGAGCAGTACTTC. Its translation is CASNPGGLAYEQYF.

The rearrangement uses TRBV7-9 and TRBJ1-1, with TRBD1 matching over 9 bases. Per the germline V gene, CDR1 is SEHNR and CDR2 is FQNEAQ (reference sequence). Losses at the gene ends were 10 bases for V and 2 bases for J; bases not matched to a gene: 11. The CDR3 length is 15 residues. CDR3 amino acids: CATHDYRGPNTEAFF. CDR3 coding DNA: TGTGCCACACACGACTACAGGGGGCCCAACACTGAAGCTTTCTTT.

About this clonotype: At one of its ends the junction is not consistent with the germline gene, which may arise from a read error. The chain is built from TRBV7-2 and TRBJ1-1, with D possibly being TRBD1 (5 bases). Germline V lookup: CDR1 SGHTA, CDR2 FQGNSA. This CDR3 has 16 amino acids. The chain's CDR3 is CASSLEFGGPYTEAFF. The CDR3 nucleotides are TGTGCTAGCAGCTTAGAATTCGGGGGACCGTACACTGAAGCTTTCTTT.

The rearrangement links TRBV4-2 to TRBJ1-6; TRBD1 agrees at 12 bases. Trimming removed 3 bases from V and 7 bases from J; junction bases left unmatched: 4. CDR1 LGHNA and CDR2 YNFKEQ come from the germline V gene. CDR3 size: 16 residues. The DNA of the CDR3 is TGTGCCAGCAGCCAGGAGGGACAGGGGGCCAATTCACCCCTCCACTTT. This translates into CASSQEGQGANSPLHF.

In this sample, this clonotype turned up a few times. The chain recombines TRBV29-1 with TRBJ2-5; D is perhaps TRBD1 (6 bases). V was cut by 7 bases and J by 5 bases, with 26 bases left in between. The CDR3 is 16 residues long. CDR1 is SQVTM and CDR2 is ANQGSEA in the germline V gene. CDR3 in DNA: TGCAGCGCACGTGGGGGCGGCGGAATGCGTGTGGAGACCCAGTACTTC. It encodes CSARGGGGMRVETQYF.

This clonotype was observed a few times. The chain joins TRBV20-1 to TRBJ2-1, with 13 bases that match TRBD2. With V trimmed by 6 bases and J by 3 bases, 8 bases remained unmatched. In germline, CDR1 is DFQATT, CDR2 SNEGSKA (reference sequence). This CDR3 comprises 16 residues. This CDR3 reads CSAIGLAGVDYNEQFF. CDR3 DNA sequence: TGCAGTGCCATTGGACTAGCGGGAGTGGACTACAATGAGCAGTTCTTC.

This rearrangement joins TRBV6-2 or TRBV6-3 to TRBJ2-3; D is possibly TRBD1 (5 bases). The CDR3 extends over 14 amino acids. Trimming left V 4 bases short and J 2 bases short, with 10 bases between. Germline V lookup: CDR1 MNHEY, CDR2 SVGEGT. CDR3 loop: CASSSWGSTDTQYF. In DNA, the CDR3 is TGTGCCAGCAGTTCCTGGGGCTCCACAGATACGCAGTATTTT.

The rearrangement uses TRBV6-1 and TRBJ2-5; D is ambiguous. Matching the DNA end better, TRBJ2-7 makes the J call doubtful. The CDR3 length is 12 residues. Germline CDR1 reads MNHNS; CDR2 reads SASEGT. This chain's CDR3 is CASRDWDYEQYF. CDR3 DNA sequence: TGTGCCAGCAGAGACTGGGACTACGAGCAGTACTTC.